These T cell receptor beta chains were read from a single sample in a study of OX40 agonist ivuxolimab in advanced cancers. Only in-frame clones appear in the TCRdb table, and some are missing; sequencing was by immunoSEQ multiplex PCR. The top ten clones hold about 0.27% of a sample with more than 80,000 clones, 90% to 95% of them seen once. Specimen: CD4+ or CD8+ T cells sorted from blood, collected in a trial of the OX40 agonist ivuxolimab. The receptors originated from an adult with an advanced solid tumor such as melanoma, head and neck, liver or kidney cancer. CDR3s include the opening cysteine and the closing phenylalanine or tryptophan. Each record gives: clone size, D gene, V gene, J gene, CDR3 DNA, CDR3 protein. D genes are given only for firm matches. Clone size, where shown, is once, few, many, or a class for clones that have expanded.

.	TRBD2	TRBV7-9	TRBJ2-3	TGTGCCAGCAGCTTATGGCCCCAGACTAGCGGGAGCCCCGGCACGCAGTATTTT	CASSLWPQTSGSPGTQYF
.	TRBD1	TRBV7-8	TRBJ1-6	TGTGCTTCCAGTGGCAGGGGGCAATTAGGGTCACCCCTCCACTTT	CASSGRGQLGSPLHF
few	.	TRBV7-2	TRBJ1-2	TGTGCCAGCAGTCCGGACATGGCGGGATATGGCTACACCTTC	CASSPDMAGYGYTF
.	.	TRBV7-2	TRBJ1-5	TGTGCCAGCAGCTGGTCCGGGAACCCTTTACAGCCCCAGCATTTT	CASSWSGNPLQPQHF
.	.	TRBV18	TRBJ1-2	TGTGCCAGCAACCTGGGGGGGGCGAATGGCTACACCTTC	CASNLGGANGYTF
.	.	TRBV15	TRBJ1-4	TGTGCCACCAGCAGAGACGGGTGGGAAAAACTGTTTTTT	CATSRDGWEKLFF
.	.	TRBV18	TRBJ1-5	TGTGCCAGCTCACCGGGGCAGAGGTTGGGCAATCAGCCCCAGCATTTT	CASSPGQRLGNQPQHF
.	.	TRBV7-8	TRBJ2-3	TGTGCCAGCAGCTTAGTTGTGTCCTCAGCGGGGCAGTATTTT	CASSLVVSSAGQYF
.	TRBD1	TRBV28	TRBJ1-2	TGTGCCAGCAGCCAGGCCGGGACAGGGCCCTATGGCTACACCTTC	CASSQAGTGPYGYTF
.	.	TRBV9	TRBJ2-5	TGTGCCAGCAGCGTATTTTCGGGGGCCACCCAAGAGACCCAGTACTTC	CASSVFSGATQETQYF
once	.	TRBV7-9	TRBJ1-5	TGTGCCAGCAGCTTAGGAACTAGCAATCAGCCCCAGCATTTT	CASSLGTSNQPQHF
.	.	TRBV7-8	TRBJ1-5	TGTGCCAGCAGCACCCAGGTGGGAGGGTTCAATCAGCCCCAGCATTTT	CASSTQVGGFNQPQHF
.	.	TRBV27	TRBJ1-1	TGTGCCAGCAGTCCAACCCCCCAGGGCTGGGCTTTCTTT	CASSPTPQGWAFF
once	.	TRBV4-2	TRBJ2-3	TGTGCCAGCAGCCCAGCTGGATTAGGGGATACGCAGTATTTT	CASSPAGLGDTQYF
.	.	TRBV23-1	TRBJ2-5	TGCGCCAGCAGTCAATTCGGGCCACAGGTATTAACCCAAGAGACCCAGTACTTC	CASSQFGPQVLTQETQYF
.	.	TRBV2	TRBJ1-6	TGTGCCAGCAGTAGGGGGGGTTCACCCCTCCACTTT	CASSRGGSPLHF
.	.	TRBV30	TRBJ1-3	TGTGCCTGGAGTGGACAGCTTGGAAACACCATATATTTT	CAWSGQLGNTIYF
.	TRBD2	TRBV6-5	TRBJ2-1	TGTGCCAGCAGTCCGGCGGGAGGAAGTTTCAATGAGCAGTTCTTC	CASSPAGGSFNEQFF
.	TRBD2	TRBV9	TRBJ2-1	TGTGCCAGCAGCCCTCGTCCGCAGCGGGGCAATGAGCAGTTCTTC	CASSPRPQRGNEQFF
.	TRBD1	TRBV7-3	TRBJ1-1	TGTGCCAGCAGCCCAAATCCGGACAGGGTCAATGAAGCTTTCTTT	CASSPNPDRVNEAFF
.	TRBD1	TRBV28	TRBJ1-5	TGTGCCAGCAGCTCAGGGGGCTCGGGCAATCAGCCCCAGCATTTT	CASSSGGSGNQPQHF
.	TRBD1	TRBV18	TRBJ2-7	TGTGCCAGCTCACCACTTGGACAGGACTACGAGCAGTACTTC	CASSPLGQDYEQYF
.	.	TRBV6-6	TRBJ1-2	TGTGCCAGCAGTTACATAGCACAGGTCCGTGGCTACACCTTC	CASSYIAQVRGYTF
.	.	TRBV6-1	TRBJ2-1	TGTGCCAGCGCAGGGGAGCGGGGTATAGGTGAGCAGTTCTTC	CASAGERGIGEQFF
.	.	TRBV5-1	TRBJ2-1	TGCGCCAGCAGCTTGGCACCACAGGAGAGGGTAAAGCAGTTCTTC	CASSLAPQERVKQFF
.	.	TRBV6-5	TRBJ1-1	TGTGCCAGCAGTTTCTTATCCTTTCACGGCGCTTTCTTT	CASSFLSFHGAFF
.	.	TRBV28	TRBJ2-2	TGTGCCAGCAGTTTATTAGTGGGAGCCGGGGAGCTGTTTTTT	CASSLLVGAGELFF